Following are 20 T cell receptor beta chains from one sample sequenced in a study of regulatory T cells in long-lasting Graves disease. Time point reported: newly diagnosed GD, antithyroid drugs for less than 3 months. The authors made the TCR library using RNA they extracted from PBMCs. Through Arm-PCR of CDR3 regions and iRepertoire HTBI primers, TCR beta libraries were built. TCRdb itself ran the multiplex PCR reads through MiXCR, one entry per CDR3 protein. The sample includes under 400,000 distinct CDR3 sequences, approximately 15% of them seen just once. The same specimen was also included in a second study, on T cells in Graves' hyperthyroidism and ophthalmopathy.

Here the sequenced sample was peripheral blood mononuclear cells (PBMCs), taken at new diagnosis, from a patient treated with antithyroid drugs. The source is a man aged 40-49 years with Graves disease.

Ten or more counts support this clonotype. The rearrangement links TRBV30 to TRBJ1-3; no clear D gene. V was clipped by 2 bases and J by 0 bases, with 5 bases between them. Germline values: CDR1 GTSNPN, CDR2 SVGIG (reference sequence). This CDR3 spans 13 amino acids. The DNA for the CDR3 is TGTGCCTGGAGTTGGTCCTCTGGAAACACCATATATTTT. Translation: CAWSWSSGNTIYF.

This clonotype showed up many times. V and J are TRBV2 and TRBJ2-5; 7 nucleotides align to TRBD2. Germline CDR1 is SNHLY and CDR2 is FYNNEI. J was trimmed by 2 bases and V by 3 bases; bases with no gene match: 6. The length of the CDR3 is 15 residues. CDR3 nucleotides: TGTGCCAGCAGTGATTCCGGAGCGGGGCAAGAGACCCAGTACTTC. The encoded protein is CASSDSGAGQETQYF. The full variable domain, its missing parts supplied by reference TRBV2 and TRBJ2-5, is EPEVTQTPSHQVTQMGQEVILRCVPISNHLYFYWYRQILGQKVEFLVSFYNNEISEKSEIFDDQFSVERPDGSNFTLKIRSTKLEDSAMYFCASSDSGAGQETQYFGPGTRLLVL.

The chain links TRBV4-3 to TRBJ2-3, with 9 bases fitting TRBD1. J lost 3 bases, V lost 1 base, and 8 bases had no gene match. The CDR3 is 17 residues long. Per the germline V gene, CDR1 is LGHNA and CDR2 is YSLEER. CDR3 residues: CASSQGGGQGATDTQYF. The CDR3 bases are TGCGCCAGCAGCCAAGGGGGGGGACAGGGCGCAACAGATACGCAGTATTTT.

J is TRBJ1-2 and V is TRBV20-1; the match to TRBD1 covers 10 bases. The V segment lost 5 bases and the J segment 7 bases; nucleotides outside the gene matches: 4. CDR3 length: 12 amino acids. Germline-derived CDR1 and CDR2 are DFQATT and SNEGSKA (reference sequence). The CDR3 here is CSAGTGVGGYTF. Here the CDR3 DNA reads TGCAGTGCTGGGACAGGGGTGGGTGGCTACACCTTC.

The chain has TRBV12-3 or TRBV12-4 and TRBJ2-2; TRBD1 agrees at 11 bases. This CDR3 region has 18 residues. V shed 6 bases and J 5 bases; nucleotides not matched to a gene: 14. The CDR3 loop is CASSYEPPGQGETGELFF. In DNA form, the CDR3 reads TGTGCCAGCAGCTATGAACCTCCGGGACAGGGGGAAACCGGGGAGCTGTTTTTT.

This clonotype was seen ten or more times. The chain couples TRBV7-8 to TRBJ1-5; the match to TRBD1 covers 8 bases. This CDR3 is built from 15 residues. Germline lookup yields CDR1 SGHVS and CDR2 FQNEAQ. V lost 0 bases, J lost 6 bases, and 4 bases stayed unmatched. In DNA, the CDR3 is TGTGCCAGCAGCTTAGCCCCAGGGGGCGGTCAGCCCCAGCATTTT. It yields the protein CASSLAPGGGQPQHF.

With respect to this clonotype: This could be a read error, since a much larger clone is one nucleotide away. The V call is TRBV7-7, the J call TRBJ2-5, with D tentatively TRBD1 (6 bases). Germline V CDR1 and CDR2: SSHAT, FNYEAQ (reference sequence). V lost 2 bases and J lost 3, with 16 bases in between. This CDR3 region has 16 residues. The CDR3 region has the DNA TGTGCCAGCAGCTTAATGGGGGCCGCTGGGAAAGAGACCCAGTACTTC. Residues: CASSLMGAAGKETQYF. Looking up the rest from reference TRBV7-7 and TRBJ2-5 gives the full variable domain: GAGVSQSPRYKVTKRGQDVTLRCDPISSHATLYWYQQALGQGPEFLTYFNYEAQPDKSGLPSDRFSAERPEGSISTLTIQRTEQRDSAMYRCASSLMGAAGKETQYFGPGTRLLVL.

The chain links TRBV7-3 to TRBJ2-7; D is perhaps TRBD2 (6 bases). Germline V lookup: CDR1 SGHTA, CDR2 FQGTGA. Trimming shortened V by 2 bases and J by 3 bases, and 14 bases separated the two germline ends. The CDR3 has 15 residues. CDR3 sequence: CASSLFPGGDYEQYF. The CDR3 DNA reads TGTGCCAGCAGCTTATTTCCAGGAGGGGACTACGAGCAGTACTTC.

The chain's CDR3 is CSVALVGGAQYF. CDR3 DNA sequence: TGCAGCGTTGCATTGGTCGGCGGAGCCCAGTACTTC. The V gene is TRBV29-1, the J gene TRBJ2-5; D gene ambiguous. Trimming took off 4 bases at V and 9 bases at J, with 15 bases between the two ends. CDR3 length equals 12 residues. The germline gives CDR1 SQVTM, CDR2 ANQGSEA.

Points on this clonotype: A much larger clone sits a single nucleotide away, making a read error possible. The J gene is TRBJ2-3, the V gene TRBV7-9; 8 bases align to TRBD1. The end of the DNA fits TRBJ2-1 better, so the J call may be wrong. The CDR3 consists of 15 residues. Germline CDR1 reads SEHNR; CDR2 reads FQNEAQ (reference sequence). In nucleotides, the CDR3 is TGTACCAGCAGCTTACAGGGGGTGACCGGGAATGAGCAGTTCTTC. As protein: CTSSLQGVTGNEQFF.

This clonotype was recorded at least ten times. CDR3 in amino acids: CASSRGQARSTDTQYF. The CDR3 DNA reads as TGTGCCAGCAGCCGAGGACAGGCCCGAAGCACAGATACGCAGTATTTT. The chain employs TRBV11-2 and TRBJ2-3; 7 positions match TRBD1. This CDR3 has 16 amino acids. V was clipped by 5 bases and J by 0 bases; unmatched bases: 8. The germline V gene has CDR1 SGHAT and CDR2 FQNNGV.

This clonotype was seen repeatedly, ten times or more. The chain is built from TRBV7-2 and TRBJ2-3; a weak D match, TRBD2 (5 bases). V lost 4 bases and J lost 1, with 18 bases in between. In germline, CDR1 is SGHTA, CDR2 FQGNSA. The CDR3 sequence is 17 residues long. CDR3 amino acids: CASSSRPAGRGTDTQYF. The CDR3, as DNA: TGTGCCAGCAGCTCCCGCCCGGCGGGCCGCGGCACAGATACGCAGTATTTT.

The CDR3 sequence is CATSRGTGDNEQFF. The CDR3 nucleotides read TGTGCCACCAGCAGAGGAACAGGGGACAATGAGCAGTTCTTC. The V gene is TRBV15, the J gene TRBJ2-1; 7 positions match TRBD1. Looked up from germline, CDR1 is LNHNV and CDR2 is YYDKDF (reference sequence). This CDR3 region has 14 residues. The junction had 2 bases not matched to a gene; V was cut back by 1 base and J by 5 bases.

The table lists this clonotype with a few counts. The V gene is TRBV4-1, the J gene TRBJ2-4, with 10 bases that match TRBD1. V lost 4 bases and J lost 9; bases outside the gene matches: 6. Germline V gene lookup returns CDR1 MGHRA and CDR2 YSYEKL. This CDR3 has 14 amino acids. The CDR3 sequence is CASSLRTGGGIQYF. CDR3 nucleotide sequence: TGCGCCAGCAGCCTCCGGACAGGGGGGGGCATTCAGTACTTC.

This clonotype was recorded at least ten times. This rearrangement joins TRBV15 to TRBJ2-4; 10 bases line up with TRBD1. The germline V gene has CDR1 LNHNV and CDR2 YYDKDF (reference sequence). The CDR3 length is 16 residues. Trimming at V came to 5 bases and at J to 0 bases, leaving 4 bases not matched to a gene. DNA for the CDR3: TGTGCCACCAGCCGAAGGACAGGGGGAGCCAAAAACATTCAGTACTTC. It yields the protein CATSRRTGGAKNIQYF.

In DNA, the CDR3 is TGTGCCAGCTCAGTTTCACAGGAGCAGTTCTTC. Translated, it gives CASSVSQEQFF. The chain joins TRBV18 to TRBJ2-1; D not resolved. The CDR3 contains 11 residues. The V end was cut by 5 bases, the J end by 10 bases, with 9 bases between. Germline lookup yields CDR1 KGHSH and CDR2 LQKENI.

Concerning this clonotype itself: This clone may be a read error of a much larger clone one base away. The chain employs TRBV7-2 and TRBJ2-1; D is unclear. Germline V gene sequence: CDR1 SGHTA, CDR2 FQGNSA. The V end lost 0 bases, the J end lost 0 bases, and 3 bases lay between the germline ends. CDR3 size: 14 residues. CDR3 in amino acids: CTSSLAPSYNEQFF. The CDR3 nucleotides read TGTACCAGCAGCTTAGCGCCCTCCTACAATGAGCAGTTCTTC.

To note about this clonotype: A clone one base away is much larger, so this may be a read error. This chain uses TRBV7-9 with TRBJ2-1; 8 bases agree with TRBD1. Germline CDR1 reads SEHNR; CDR2 reads FQNEAQ (reference sequence). The CDR3 is 15 residues long. CDR3 in DNA: TGTGCCGGCAGCTTAGGACAGGGTGGCTTTGGTGAGCAGTTCTTC. Translating it yields CAGSLGQGGFGEQFF. The full variable domain, with the rest looked up from reference TRBV7-9 and TRBJ2-1, is DTGVSQNPRHKITKRGQNVTFRCDPISEHNRLYWYRQTLGQGPEFLTYFQNEAQLEKSRLLSDRFSAERPKGSFSTLEIQRTEQGDSAMYLCAGSLGQGGFGEQFFGPGTRLTVL.

The chain combines TRBV5-1 with TRBJ1-1; weak D call: TRBD1 (5 bases). From germline, CDR1 is SGHRS and CDR2 YFSETQ. Trimming took off 4 bases at V and 0 bases at J, with 13 bases between the two ends. CDR3 length: 15 residues. DNA of the CDR3: TGCGCCAGCAGCGTCACAGGCAGCATGAACACTGAAGCTTTCTTT. Its protein is CASSVTGSMNTEAFF.

This clonotype was observed at least ten times. The CDR3, as DNA: TGTGCCAGCAGTTTCCCGACTAGCGGGATTTCTTATGAGCAGTTCTTC. As protein: CASSFPTSGISYEQFF. The chain is built from TRBV28 and TRBJ2-1, with TRBD2 matching over 11 bases. With 3 bases clipped from V and 8 bases from J, the junction kept 9 bases outside the gene matches. The germline CDR1 and CDR2 sequences are MDHEN and SYDVKM. This CDR3 region has 16 residues. Drawing the rest from reference TRBV28 and TRBJ2-1, the complete variable domain is DVKVTQSSRYLVKRTGEKVFLECVQDMDHENMFWYRQDPGLGLRLIYFSYDVKMKEKGDIPEGYSVSREKKERFSLILESASTNQTSMYLCASSFPTSGISYEQFFGPGTRLTVL.